The 30 T cell receptor beta chains below all came from one sample that was sequenced in a study of beta chain features in type 1 diabetes. All of the isolated RNA was reverse transcribed, so expressed TCRB transcripts were sequenced. Data came from immunoSEQ multiplex PCR; TCRdb stores just in-frame clones and leaves some out. The sample consists of about 450,000 clones, more than 9.5% of them appearing once. Sequenced: naive CD4+ T cells from blood. All receptors derive from a woman between 18 and 29 years old in good health.

This chain links TRBV7-9 with TRBJ1-2; D gene unclear. Germline V lookup: CDR1 SEHNR, CDR2 FQNEAQ (reference sequence). CDR3 length: 15 residues. V was shortened by 2 bases and J by 3 bases, with 13 bases between the two germline ends. CDR3 DNA sequence: TGTGCCAGCAGCTTATCCCGGACGCTCGACTATGGCTACACCTTC. Translated: CASSLSRTLDYGYTF.

Only a few counts were recorded for this clone. This chain links TRBV9 with TRBJ2-7; D is undetermined. The CDR3 extends over 13 amino acids. V shed 0 bases and J shed 6 bases, with 10 bases lying between them. From germline, CDR1 is SGDLS and CDR2 YYNGEE. The CDR3 sequence is CASSVDGFGEQYF. CDR3 nucleotide sequence: TGTGCCAGCAGCGTAGACGGTTTCGGCGAGCAGTACTTC.

This chain connects TRBV25-1 to TRBJ2-5, with D maybe TRBD2 (5 bases). In germline, CDR1 is MGHDK, CDR2 SYGVNS. CDR3 length: 13 amino acids. The V end was cut by 7 bases, the J end by 5 bases, with 14 bases between. The CDR3 sequence: CASTRAPGETQYF. For the CDR3, the DNA is TGTGCCAGCACCCGGGCTCCGGGGGAGACCCAGTACTTC.

This clone has at least ten counts. The rearrangement uses TRBV30 and TRBJ2-3; D unresolved. Per the germline V gene, CDR1 is GTSNPN and CDR2 is SVGIG (reference sequence). Trimming left V 0 bases short and J 0 bases short, with 10 bases between. The CDR3 runs 15 residues. The CDR3 protein is CAWSVGEPSTDTQYF. In DNA, the CDR3 is TGTGCCTGGAGTGTAGGCGAGCCTAGCACAGATACGCAGTATTTT.

The rearrangement joins TRBV5-1 to TRBJ2-4; 7 positions agree with TRBD1. V shed 4 bases, J shed 8 bases, and the junction held 9 bases outside the gene matches. The CDR3 loop spans 14 amino acids. Germline V gene data show CDR1 as SGHRS and CDR2 as YFSETQ. Here the CDR3 reads CASSGGQPEDIQYF. Here the CDR3 DNA reads TGCGCCAGCAGCGGGGGACAGCCCGAGGACATTCAGTACTTC.

The chain links TRBV5-1 to TRBJ2-5; 16 bases agree with TRBD2. The J segment lost 1 base and the V segment lost 4 bases, leaving 4 bases of the junction unmatched. CDR1 and CDR2 (germline): SGHRS, YFSETQ. CDR3 length equals 17 residues. CDR3 sequence reads: CASSRGLAGGSQETQYF. The CDR3, as DNA: TGCGCCAGCAGCCGGGGACTAGCGGGAGGGTCCCAAGAGACCCAGTACTTC.

Note on this clone: Other nucleotide sequences from this sample produce the same CDR3. The chain carries TRBV5-1 and TRBJ2-1; D remains ambiguous. The CDR3 runs to 12 residues. Per germline, CDR1 SGHRS and CDR2 YFSETQ. Trimming shortened V by 2 bases and J by 5 bases, and 5 bases separated the two germline ends. CDR3 nucleotides: TGCGCCAGCAGCTTAGGAAACAATGAGCAGTTCTTC. Its protein is CASSLGNNEQFF.

This clone has only a few counts. V is TRBV6-6 and J is TRBJ2-3; D tentatively fits TRBD1 or TRBD2 (5 bases each). This CDR3 comprises 14 residues. V was clipped by 10 bases and J by 0 bases, with 14 bases between them. Germline V gene lookup returns CDR1 MNHNY and CDR2 SVGAGI (reference sequence). The CDR3 reads CATRPGPSTDTQYF. CDR3 DNA sequence: TGTGCCACCCGCCCGGGGCCTAGCACAGATACGCAGTATTTT.

For the CDR3, the DNA is TGTGCCAGCAGTCCGAACGGACAGGGGGCCGGAACCAAAAACATTCAGTACTTC. Protein: CASSPNGQGAGTKNIQYF. J is TRBJ2-4 and V is TRBV28; 11 positions agree with TRBD1. From germline, CDR1 is MDHEN and CDR2 SYDVKM. V shed 5 bases, J shed 2 bases, and the junction held 11 bases outside the gene matches. CDR3 length: 18 residues.

This clone has just a few counts. This chain connects TRBV5-1 to TRBJ2-3; a possible D gene is TRBD2 (6 bases). V lost 4 bases and J lost 4, with 10 bases in between. CDR1 and CDR2 from the germline V gene are SGHRS and YFSETQ. This CDR3 region has 13 residues. The CDR3 nucleotides are TGCGCCAGCAGCCCCGGGAGCGCAGATACGCAGTATTTT. Its translation: CASSPGSADTQYF.

The J gene is TRBJ2-1, the V gene TRBV29-1, with D unresolved. The CDR3 is made up of 12 amino acids. Germline CDR1 is SQVTM and CDR2 is ANQGSEA. V was shortened by 1 base and J by 9 bases, with 10 bases between the two germline ends. The CDR3 bases are TGCAGCGTTGAAGCCTTAGGATTTGAGCAGTTCTTC. Translation gives CSVEALGFEQFF.

The sample holds a few counts of this clone. The chain combines TRBV6-5 with TRBJ2-7; TRBD1 agrees at 7 bases. The V and J ends lost 5 bases and 1 base, in that order; junction bases with no gene match: 5. Germline V gene sequence: CDR1 MNHEY, CDR2 SVGAGI. There are 14 residues in the CDR3. Written as DNA, the CDR3 is TGTGCCAGCAGTCCCAGACAGGGTTCCTACGAGCAGTACGTC. This sequence encodes CASSPRQGSYEQYV.

This clone has a handful of counts. The chain employs TRBV7-8 and TRBJ1-4; D not resolved. Germline-derived CDR1 and CDR2 are SGHVS and FQNEAQ. Trimming took off 3 bases at V and 3 bases at J, with 14 bases between the two ends. This CDR3 has 16 amino acids. The CDR3 DNA reads as TGTGCCAGCAGCTTCCAACGGCAGCGACCTAATGAAAAACTGTTTTTT. Its protein is CASSFQRQRPNEKLFF.

A remark on this clone: Additional DNA sequences in this sample encode the identical CDR3. This chain uses TRBV29-1 with TRBJ2-5; 7 positions match TRBD2. The J segment lost 5 bases and the V segment lost 4 bases, leaving 13 bases of the junction unmatched. The V gene's germline CDR1 is SQVTM and CDR2 ANQGSEA. The CDR3 covers 15 residues. The CDR3 DNA reads as TGCAGCGTTGGGCGTTCGCCGGGACTAACGGAGACCCAGTACTTC. This encodes CSVGRSPGLTETQYF.

The chain employs TRBV7-2 and TRBJ2-6; D is perhaps TRBD2 (5 bases). The CDR3 sequence is 19 residues long. From germline, CDR1 is SGHTA and CDR2 FQGNSA. V was clipped by 5 bases and J by 1 base, with 21 bases between them. This chain's CDR3 is CASSPRLGSSHSGANVLTF. The CDR3 bases are TGTGCCAGCAGCCCAAGGTTAGGGAGCTCCCATTCTGGGGCCAACGTCCTGACTTTC.

This clone was observed a few times. The rearrangement uses TRBV28 and TRBJ2-3, with D perhaps TRBD2 (5 bases). The CDR3 is 13 amino acids. Trimming removed 5 bases from V and 7 bases from J, with 13 bases in between. The V gene's germline CDR1 is MDHEN and CDR2 SYDVKM. CDR3 amino acids: CASSLKLGYTQYF. The CDR3 DNA is TGTGCCAGCAGTCTGAAACTAGGGTATACGCAGTATTTT.

In its sample, this clone was seen a few times. The genes are TRBV6-6 and TRBJ1-4; D unresolved. This CDR3 contains 16 residues. Trimming took off 6 bases at V and 6 bases at J, with 20 bases between the two ends. CDR1 MNHNY and CDR2 SVGAGI come from the germline V gene (reference sequence). The CDR3 reads CASSPRRGMFDEKLFF. As DNA, the CDR3 is TGTGCCAGCAGCCCTCGCCGAGGGATGTTTGATGAAAAACTGTTTTTT.

V usage is TRBV27 and J usage is TRBJ2-3; no firm D call. The CDR3 has 13 residues. Trimming took 5 bases from V and 1 from J, leaving 7 bases between them. Germline CDR1 and CDR2: MNHEY and SMNVEV (reference sequence). The CDR3 sequence: CASSPPGTDTQYF. DNA of the CDR3: TGTGCCAGCAGTCCCCCGGGCACAGATACGCAGTATTTT.

The chain uses TRBV10-3 and TRBJ2-3, with 7 bases aligning to TRBD1. Germline CDR1 is ENHRY and CDR2 is SYGVKD. V shed 5 bases and J 6 bases; nucleotides not matched to a gene: 5. The CDR3 loop spans 13 amino acids. CDR3 amino acids: CAISWDSGDTQYF. In DNA, the CDR3 is TGTGCCATCAGTTGGGACAGTGGGGATACGCAGTATTTT.

On this clone itself: The same CDR3 is also encoded by other DNA sequences in this sample. This rearrangement joins TRBV10-3 to TRBJ2-7; D not certain. This CDR3 has 11 amino acids. V lost 3 bases, J lost 3 bases, and 3 bases lay in between. Germline CDR1 reads ENHRY; CDR2 reads SYGVKD. CDR3 sequence (DNA): TGTGCCATCAGTGACGGCTACGAGCAGTACGTC. It translates to CAISDGYEQYV.

The chain uses TRBV18 and TRBJ2-3, with D unresolved. The CDR3 has 14 amino acids. Germline CDR1 reads KGHSH; CDR2 reads LQKENI. Trimming pared 2 bases from V and 1 base from J, leaving 7 bases between. The CDR3 loop reads CASSPTAGTDTQYF. DNA for the CDR3: TGTGCCAGCTCACCAACCGCAGGCACAGATACGCAGTATTTT.

The V and J genes are TRBV4-3 and TRBJ2-3; TRBD2 matches at 11 bases. The CDR3 length is 16 residues. V shed 1 base, J shed 7 bases, and the junction held 7 bases outside the gene matches. Germline loops: CDR1 LGHNA, CDR2 YSLEER. CDR3 region: CASSQVLAGGRYTQYF. The CDR3 DNA is TGCGCCAGCAGCCAAGTGTTAGCGGGGGGGCGATATACGCAGTATTTT.

The V gene is TRBV28, the J gene TRBJ1-2, with D possibly matching TRBD1 (6 bases). V lost 7 bases to trimming and J lost 8 bases, with 17 bases between them. Germline-derived CDR1 and CDR2 are MDHEN and SYDVKM. There are 13 residues in the CDR3. This CDR3 is CASIDQGLRGYTF. The CDR3 nucleotides are TGTGCCAGCATTGACCAGGGGCTCAGAGGCTACACCTTC.

About this clone itself: Other DNA sequences within the sample encode an identical CDR3. The rearrangement uses TRBV18 and TRBJ2-5; D unclear. Germline lookup yields CDR1 KGHSH and CDR2 LQKENI. V lost 0 bases, J lost 3 bases, and 5 bases lay in between. The CDR3 runs to 13 residues. CDR3 residues: CASSPPVKETQYF. The CDR3 DNA sequence: TGTGCCAGCTCACCACCGGTGAAAGAGACCCAGTACTTC.

As for this clone: The sample has other DNA sequences that encode this CDR3 too. The V and J genes are TRBV20-1 and TRBJ1-1; D is undetermined. Germline V CDR1 and CDR2: DFQATT, SNEGSKA (reference sequence). This CDR3 contains 11 residues. V lost 6 bases and J lost 0, with 5 bases in between. The CDR3 region is CSAEMNTEAFF. Here the CDR3 DNA reads TGCAGTGCAGAGATGAACACTGAAGCTTTCTTT.

In regard to this clone: The same CDR3 can be traced to other DNA sequences in this sample. The chain is built from TRBV29-1 and TRBJ2-7, with 9 bases fitting TRBD1. The CDR3 covers 12 residues. The V and J ends lost 5 bases and 4 bases, in that order; junction bases with no gene match: 3. From germline, CDR1 is SQVTM and CDR2 ANQGSEA. The CDR3 loop is CSVLTGGYEQYF. The DNA for the CDR3 is TGCAGCGTTTTGACAGGGGGGTACGAGCAGTACTTC.

This chain joins TRBV15 and TRBJ2-1; D uncertain. The germline V gene encodes CDR1 LNHNV and CDR2 YYDKDF (reference sequence). The CDR3 covers 13 residues. The ends were cut back, 0 bases at V and 8 bases at J, with 8 bases in the middle. The CDR3 DNA is TGTGCCACCAGCAGAGATAATGTCGATGAGCAGTTCTTC. This gives the protein CATSRDNVDEQFF.

This clone was observed a handful of times. The chain is built from TRBV18 and TRBJ2-2; a weak D match, TRBD1 (6 bases). This CDR3 region has 17 residues. Germline V lookup: CDR1 KGHSH, CDR2 LQKENI. The V gene lost 4 bases and the J gene lost 0 bases, with 15 bases spanning the gap. The CDR3 loop is CASSLGRTAANTGELFF. The CDR3 DNA is TGTGCCAGCTCACTAGGCAGGACAGCCGCGAACACCGGGGAGCTGTTTTTT.

The chain uses TRBV28 and TRBJ1-6, with D possibly TRBD1 on 5 matching bases. This CDR3 spans 15 amino acids. Germline-derived CDR1 and CDR2 are MDHEN and SYDVKM. V lost 6 bases and J lost 6, with 15 bases in between. In nucleotides, the CDR3 is TGTGCCAGCAGAATCGGAGGGACGGGTAATTCACCCCTCCACTTT. Its translation: CASRIGGTGNSPLHF.

The chain recombines TRBV7-6 with TRBJ2-3; D call uncertain. Germline values: CDR1 SGHVS, CDR2 FNYEAQ. V lost 2 bases to trimming and J lost 4 bases, with 4 bases between them. This CDR3 spans 12 amino acids. The CDR3 is CASSLFPDTQYF. The CDR3 DNA reads as TGTGCCAGCAGCTTATTTCCAGATACGCAGTATTTT. The full variable domain, with the rest looked up from reference TRBV7-6 and TRBJ2-3, is GAGVSQSPRYKVTKRGQDVALRCDPISGHVSLYWYRQALGQGPEFLTYFNYEAQQDKSGLPNDRFSAERPEGSISTLTIQRTEQRDSAMYRCASSLFPDTQYFGPGTRLTVL.